These 19 T cell receptor beta chains share one sample of origin, sequenced in a study of OX40 agonist ivuxolimab in advanced cancers. The repertoire was sequenced with immunoSEQ multiplex PCR; TCRdb's copy has only in-frame clones and lacks some. The sample lists roughly 23,000 clones; 77% were seen once. Sequenced here: CD4+ or CD8+ T cells sorted from blood, sampled in a trial of the OX40 agonist ivuxolimab. The receptor set was obtained from an adult with an advanced solid tumor such as melanoma, head and neck, liver or kidney cancer.

A remark on this clone: Other nucleotide sequences from this sample produce the same CDR3. V usage is TRBV6-5 and J usage is TRBJ2-7; 9 positions agree with TRBD1. V lost 0 bases to trimming and J lost 6 bases; unmatched junction nucleotides: 3. This CDR3 has 14 residues. Germline V CDR1 and CDR2: MNHEY, SVGAGI. The CDR3 sequence: CASSYSTGGSEQYF. DNA for the CDR3: TGTGCCAGCAGTTACTCTACAGGGGGCTCCGAGCAGTACTTC.

This chain uses TRBV29-1 with TRBJ2-1, with D perhaps TRBD1 (6 bases). From germline, CDR1 is SQVTM and CDR2 ANQGSEA. CDR3 size: 12 residues. V was pared by 7 bases and J by 7 bases, with 14 bases between. The DNA of the CDR3 is TGCAGCGCCGAAGAGGGGGAGAATGAGCAGTTCTTC. This translates into CSAEEGENEQFF.

This chain uses TRBV5-4 with TRBJ2-3, with D perhaps assigned TRBD1 or TRBD2 (5 bases each). The CDR3 spans 16 residues. V was pared by 5 bases and J by 5 bases, with 21 bases between. Germline assignment: CDR1 SGHNT and CDR2 YYREEE (reference sequence). CDR3 in amino acids: CASSPTQRGEEDTQYF. In nucleotides, the CDR3 is TGTGCCAGCAGTCCGACGCAACGAGGGGAAGAAGATACGCAGTATTTT.

This clone was observed once. This rearrangement joins TRBV4-2 to TRBJ2-5; TRBD1 might be the D (6 bases). The CDR3 sequence is 15 residues long. CDR1 and CDR2 from the germline V gene are LGHNA and YNFKEQ. Trimming removed 1 base at V and 2 bases at J, with 11 bases between. CDR3: CASSQGRTEQETQYF. The CDR3 bases are TGTGCCAGCAGCCAAGGTCGGACAGAACAAGAGACCCAGTACTTC.

V and J are TRBV15 and TRBJ1-1, with no clear D. This CDR3 spans 13 amino acids. Looked up from germline, CDR1 is LNHNV and CDR2 is YYDKDF (reference sequence). The ends were cut back, 6 bases at V and 4 bases at J, with 12 bases in the middle. The CDR3 bases are TGTGCCACCAGTCTTTCATGGGGCACTGAAGCTTTCTTT. This translates into CATSLSWGTEAFF.

The chain has TRBV6-6 and TRBJ2-7; D call uncertain. The CDR3 contains 14 residues. The ends were cut back, 0 bases at V and 3 bases at J, with 9 bases in the middle. Germline V CDR1 and CDR2: MNHNY, SVGAGI (reference sequence). The CDR3 here is CASSYSDGGYEQYF. CDR3 bases: TGTGCCAGCAGTTACTCGGACGGTGGCTACGAGCAGTACTTC.

This chain uses TRBV5-1 with TRBJ2-3; D may be TRBD2 (6 bases). Deletions cut 0 bases from V and 2 bases from J, with 16 bases between. The CDR3 has 17 amino acids. Per the germline V gene, CDR1 is SGHRS and CDR2 is YFSETQ. CDR3 sequence reads: CASSLGTGGTLTDTQYF. DNA for the CDR3: TGCGCCAGCAGCTTGGGAACAGGCGGGACCCTCACAGATACGCAGTATTTT.

The chain recombines TRBV11-1 with TRBJ1-1, with D perhaps matching TRBD1 (6 bases). Trimming cost V 3 bases and J 5 bases, with 13 bases left between them. This CDR3 contains 14 residues. Germline assignment: CDR1 SGHAT and CDR2 FQDESV (reference sequence). CDR3 amino acids: CASSFEQGWTEAFF. As DNA, the CDR3 is TGTGCCAGCAGCTTTGAGCAGGGGTGGACTGAAGCTTTCTTT.

The V gene is TRBV7-9, the J gene TRBJ2-3, with 11 bases fitting TRBD1. Trimming at V came to 4 bases and at J to 2 bases, leaving 14 bases not matched to a gene. Germline CDR1 SEHNR, CDR2 FQNEAQ (reference sequence). The CDR3 has 19 residues. The CDR3 nucleotides read TGTGCCAGCAGCTCACATCCTCCTCCGGGACAGGGGGTCACAGATACGCAGTATTTT. It codes for CASSSHPPPGQGVTDTQYF.

The J gene is TRBJ2-7, the V gene TRBV6-6, with D perhaps matching TRBD2 (6 bases). The ends were cut back, 6 bases at V and 3 bases at J, with 12 bases in the middle. Germline V lookup: CDR1 MNHNY, CDR2 SVGAGI (reference sequence). This CDR3 comprises 13 residues. CDR3 residues: CASRAGTSYEQYF. The CDR3 nucleotides read TGTGCCAGCAGGGCGGGAACCAGCTACGAGCAGTACTTC.

The genes are TRBV29-1 and TRBJ2-7, with 10 bases matching TRBD2. V trimming: 4 bases; J trimming: 4 bases; junction bases outside the gene matches: 13. Germline V lookup: CDR1 SQVTM, CDR2 ANQGSEA. The CDR3 is made up of 16 amino acids. CDR3 loop: CSVARAGGQAPYEQYF. The CDR3 DNA follows: TGCAGCGTTGCCCGAGCGGGGGGGCAGGCACCGTACGAGCAGTACTTC.

The V gene is TRBV6-6, the J gene TRBJ2-3; 9 nucleotides line up with TRBD1. CDR3 length: 13 residues. Looked up from germline, CDR1 is MNHNY and CDR2 is SVGAGI (reference sequence). After removal of 10 bases from V and 5 bases from J, the junction contained 7 bases not matched to a gene. CDR3 sequence: CATGQGSLDTQYF. The CDR3 DNA reads as TGTGCCACCGGACAGGGGTCCCTAGATACGCAGTATTTT.

V is TRBV5-4 and J is TRBJ1-4, with no clear D. Trimming shortened V by 0 bases and J by 7 bases, and 7 bases separated the two germline ends. The CDR3 contains 13 residues. Germline V gene lookup returns CDR1 SGHNT and CDR2 YYREEE (reference sequence). CDR3: CASSLEGGEKLFF. CDR3 bases: TGTGCCAGCAGCTTGGAGGGCGGTGAAAAACTGTTTTTT.

V and J are TRBV25-1 and TRBJ2-7; D gene ambiguous. There are 11 residues in the CDR3. V was pared by 4 bases and J by 6 bases, with 7 bases between. From germline, CDR1 is MGHDK and CDR2 SYGVNS. CDR3 sequence reads: CASSGDLEQYF. Written as DNA, the CDR3 is TGTGCCAGCAGTGGGGATCTCGAGCAGTACTTC.

The chain couples TRBV9 to TRBJ1-1; D perhaps matches TRBD1 (5 bases). V was trimmed by 0 bases and J by 7 bases, leaving 10 bases between them. The CDR3 consists of 13 residues. Per germline, CDR1 SGDLS and CDR2 YYNGEE. The CDR3 protein is CASSVGDGGEAFF. CDR3 bases: TGTGCCAGCAGCGTAGGAGATGGGGGTGAAGCTTTCTTT.

V gene TRBV5-5 combines with J gene TRBJ1-1, with no clear D. In germline, CDR1 is SGHKS, CDR2 YYEKEE (reference sequence). The CDR3 is 14 residues long. The ends were cut back, 1 base at V and 4 bases at J, with 11 bases in the middle. The CDR3 nucleotides read TGTGCCAGCAGCTTGAGGGATCAGAGCACTGAAGCTTTCTTT. Amino acid sequence: CASSLRDQSTEAFF.

About this clone: A much larger clone lies one base from this, so it may be a read error. The V and J genes are TRBV10-3 and TRBJ2-7; TRBD1 is a possible D gene (5 bases). The CDR3 length is 11 residues. CDR1 is ENHRY, CDR2 SYGVKD, per germline. The CDR3 loop is CAIRDNYKQYF. CDR3 in DNA: TGTGCCATCAGGGACAACTACAAGCAGTACTTC.

By proportion, this clone is medium-sized (0.01 to 0.1%). This rearrangement joins TRBV19 to TRBJ1-3; 10 bases are a match to TRBD1. Germline CDR1 LNHDA, CDR2 SQIVND (reference sequence). V shed 7 bases, J shed 4 bases, and the junction held 13 bases outside the gene matches. The length of the CDR3 is 17 residues. The CDR3 loop reads CASTANPGTGVGNTIYF. CDR3 DNA sequence: TGTGCCAGTACTGCCAACCCCGGGACAGGGGTCGGAAACACCATATATTTT.

The chain joins TRBV30 to TRBJ2-7, with D uncertain. V lost 2 bases, J lost 4 bases, and 18 bases lay in between. The CDR3 consists of 15 residues. CDR1 and CDR2 from the germline V gene are GTSNPN and SVGIG (reference sequence). CDR3 protein: CAWSQLLGNPYEQYF. The CDR3 region has the DNA TGTGCCTGGAGTCAACTACTCGGAAACCCGTACGAGCAGTACTTC.